One and the same sample provided the 17 T cell receptor beta chains below, sequenced in a study of identical twins. TCRdb redid the calling of the 5' RACE reads with MiXCR, one entry per CDR3 protein. The sample carries 1.5 million or so distinct CDR3 sequences, about 32% recorded once. The sample taken for sequencing was cord blood. The source of these receptors is a newborn girl in good health.

Remarks on this clonotype: With a much larger clone just one base away, this may be a read error. J is TRBJ2-5 and V is TRBV27, with D possibly called TRBD1 or TRBD2 (5 bases each). The DNA end is more similar to TRBJ2-7, so the J call may be wrong. Germline V gene data show CDR1 as MNHEY and CDR2 as SMNVEV (reference sequence). The CDR3 is made up of 11 amino acids. The CDR3 DNA follows: TGTGCCAGCAGATGGGGGAACGAGCAGTACTTC. This gives the protein CASRWGNEQYF.

The gene calls are TRBV19 and TRBJ2-5, with 7 bases matching TRBD1. With 4 bases clipped from V and 3 bases from J, the junction kept 2 bases outside the gene matches. From germline, CDR1 is LNHDA and CDR2 SQIVND (reference sequence). This CDR3 region has 13 residues. CDR3 nucleotides: TGTGCCAGTAGTAGGGGACAGAAAGAGACCCAGTACTTC. This codes for CASSRGQKETQYF. The full variable domain, with the rest looked up from reference TRBV19 and TRBJ2-5, is DGGITQSPKYLFRKEGQNVTLSCEQNLNHDAMYWYRQDPGQGLRLIYYSQIVNDFQKGDIAEGYSVSREKKESFPLTVTSAQKNPTAFYLCASSRGQKETQYFGPGTRLLVL.

This clonotype was found many times. The rearrangement links TRBV11-1 to TRBJ2-7, with D possibly being TRBD2 (6 bases). Trimming shortened V by 5 bases and J by 3 bases, and 8 bases separated the two germline ends. This CDR3 spans 12 amino acids. Looked up from germline, CDR1 is SGHAT and CDR2 is FQDESV (reference sequence). CDR3 protein: CASSGTLYEQYF. The CDR3, as DNA: TGTGCCAGCAGCGGGACTCTCTACGAGCAGTACTTC.

This clonotype was detected a few times. The CDR3 loop reads CASSLGQEGSTEAFF. DNA for the CDR3: TGCGCCAGCAGCTTAGGGCAGGAAGGCAGCACTGAAGCTTTCTTT. The chain combines TRBV5-1 with TRBJ1-1, with D unresolved. Germline values: CDR1 SGHRS, CDR2 YFSETQ. CDR3 length: 15 residues. V lost 2 bases, J lost 4 bases, and 15 bases lay in between.

The CDR3 DNA follows: TGTGCCAGCAGTGAAAGGCAGGGGGCTGGAAACACCATATATTTT. It translates to CASSERQGAGNTIYF. This chain joins TRBV2 and TRBJ1-3, with 7 bases identical to TRBD1. CDR1 is SNHLY, CDR2 FYNNEI, per germline. V shed 2 bases and J 2 bases; nucleotides not matched to a gene: 3. The length of the CDR3 is 15 residues.

This clonotype has more than one count but fewer than ten. This chain links TRBV6-5 with TRBJ1-1; a possible D gene is TRBD1 (5 bases). The ends were cut back, 7 bases at V and 7 bases at J, with 13 bases in the middle. CDR3 size: 12 residues. Germline V gene lookup returns CDR1 MNHEY and CDR2 SVGAGI. Written as DNA, the CDR3 is TGTGCCAGCAAACGGGCAGGGCTTGAAGCTTTCTTT. It yields the protein CASKRAGLEAFF.

This clonotype was detected only a few times. V gene TRBV6-5 combines with J gene TRBJ1-4; D is ambiguous. CDR3 length equals 12 residues. The V end lost 6 bases, the J end lost 8 bases, and 10 bases lay between the germline ends. The germline gives CDR1 MNHEY, CDR2 SVGAGI. CDR3 residues: CASRGFGEKLFF. As DNA, the CDR3 is TGTGCCAGCAGAGGGTTCGGGGAAAAACTGTTTTTT.

A few counts support this clonotype. The chain carries TRBV12-3 or TRBV12-4 and TRBJ1-3, with TRBD1 identical over 7 bases. The CDR3 contains 15 residues. V was pared by 0 bases and J by 3 bases, with 2 bases of the junction left unmatched. CDR3 sequence: CASSLAGGGGNTIYF. In DNA form, the CDR3 reads TGTGCCAGCAGTTTAGCAGGGGGCGGTGGAAACACCATATATTTT.

At least ten counts were recorded for this clonotype. The V gene is TRBV6-2 or TRBV6-3, the J gene TRBJ2-3; D is undetermined. The CDR3 is 13 residues long. From germline, CDR1 is MNHEY and CDR2 SVGEGT. The V end lost 5 bases, the J end lost 6 bases, and 12 bases lay between the germline ends. The CDR3 region is CASSPPYRDTQYF. CDR3 coding DNA: TGTGCCAGCAGTCCGCCCTACCGGGATACGCAGTATTTT.

There are a few counts of this clonotype. The rearrangement uses TRBV20-1 and TRBJ2-1, with a weak D call TRBD1 (5 bases). This CDR3 has 15 residues. The V gene lost 6 bases and the J gene lost 0 bases, with 15 bases spanning the gap. CDR1 is DFQATT, CDR2 SNEGSKA, per germline (reference sequence). This chain's CDR3 is CSAKGRKFSYNEQFF. CDR3 in DNA: TGCAGTGCCAAGGGGCGGAAATTCTCCTACAATGAGCAGTTCTTC.

The rearrangement links TRBV18 to TRBJ2-5, with D maybe TRBD2 (5 bases). Trimming took off 3 bases at V and 5 bases at J, with 13 bases between the two ends. Per the germline V gene, CDR1 is KGHSH and CDR2 is LQKENI. CDR3 size: 14 residues. In DNA, the CDR3 is TGTGCCAGCTCACCGAGCGGACCCCTGGAGACCCAGTACTTC. Translated, it gives CASSPSGPLETQYF.

The chain combines TRBV28 with TRBJ2-7, with unresolved D. The V end was cut by 6 bases, the J end by 2 bases, with 14 bases between. This CDR3 comprises 14 residues. Germline V gene data show CDR1 as MDHEN and CDR2 as SYDVKM. CDR3 in DNA: TGTGCCAGCAGCCCCCGAGGCCCTACCTACGAGCAGTACTTC. Protein sequence: CASSPRGPTYEQYF.

A few counts support this clonotype. It is likely a read error: a sequence one base away is far more abundant. The chain carries TRBV5-1 and TRBJ2-3; D call uncertain. The CDR3 totals 12 residues. V lost 0 bases and J lost 5, with 4 bases in between. Germline loops: CDR1 SGHRS, CDR2 YFSETQ. CDR3 nucleotide sequence: TGCGCCAGCAGCTTGGCCAAAGATACGCAGTATTTT. Its protein is CASSLAKDTQYF. Together with reference TRBV5-1 and TRBJ2-3, the CDR3 gives the full variable domain: KAGVTQTPRYLIKTRGQQVTLSCSPISGHRSVSWYQQTPGQGLQFLFEYFSETQRNKGNFPGRFSGRQFSNSRSEMNVSTLELGDSALYLCASSLAKDTQYFGPGTRLTVL.

CDR3 in DNA: TGTGCCAGTCATTGGGGGGCTGTTAACTATGGCTACACCTTC. Translated, it gives CASHWGAVNYGYTF. The chain has TRBV12-3 or TRBV12-4 and TRBJ1-2; D might be TRBD1 (6 bases). The CDR3 totals 14 residues. V lost 9 bases, J lost 1 base, and 15 bases lay in between.

This clonotype has more than one count but fewer than ten. The V call is TRBV3-1, the J call TRBJ2-3; possibly TRBD2 for D (5 bases). V gave up 4 bases and J gave up 0 bases, with 14 bases separating them. CDR3 length: 16 amino acids. Germline-derived CDR1 and CDR2 are LGHDT and YNNKEL (reference sequence). The CDR3 coding sequence is TGTGCCAGCAGCCCGGGAATCGTGTGGAGCACAGATACGCAGTATTTT. Translating it yields CASSPGIVWSTDTQYF.

This clonotype was observed a few times. V and J are TRBV28 and TRBJ2-1; a weak D match, TRBD2 (5 bases). The CDR3 spans 15 residues. The germline CDR1 and CDR2 sequences are MDHEN and SYDVKM. V lost 2 bases to trimming and J lost 4 bases, with 12 bases between them. In DNA, the CDR3 is TGTGCCAGCAGTTTACCCCCCCAGCGGTACAATGAGCAGTTCTTC. Translated, it gives CASSLPPQRYNEQFF. Using reference TRBV28 and TRBJ2-1 for the parts outside the CDR3, the full variable domain is DVKVTQSSRYLVKRTGEKVFLECVQDMDHENMFWYRQDPGLGLRLIYFSYDVKMKEKGDIPEGYSVSREKKERFSLILESASTNQTSMYLCASSLPPQRYNEQFFGPGTRLTVL.

The chain links TRBV5-1 to TRBJ2-7; D remains unclear. The germline V gene has CDR1 SGHRS and CDR2 YFSETQ. V lost 2 bases to trimming and J lost 0 bases, with 15 bases between them. This CDR3 contains 16 residues. DNA for the CDR3: TGCGCCAGCAGCTTCTCTGATTCAGGAAGCTCCTACGAGCAGTACTTC. Its translation: CASSFSDSGSSYEQYF. Full variable domain (rest looked up from reference TRBV5-1 and TRBJ2-7): KAGVTQTPRYLIKTRGQQVTLSCSPISGHRSVSWYQQTPGQGLQFLFEYFSETQRNKGNFPGRFSGRQFSNSRSEMNVSTLELGDSALYLCASSFSDSGSSYEQYFGPGTRLTVT.